This T cell receptor beta chain originates from a study of blood T cell repertoires in COVID-19. Overall study context: The United States, Italy and Spain provided the acute and convalescent COVID-19 samples.

This clone showed up just once. TCRdb's table, derived via immunoSEQ multiplex PCR, lists solely in-frame clones and lacks some. The table includes under 75,000 clones, more than 60% detected once. The sequenced sample was peripheral blood. The clonotype was recovered from a woman between 70 and 85 years old with acute or convalescent COVID-19.

CDR3 DNA: TGCGCCAGCAGCCAGAACAGGGGCACGAACACCGGGGAGCTGTTTTTT. Protein sequence: CASSQNRGTNTGELFF. V usage is TRBV4-3 and J usage is TRBJ2-2, with 7 bases matching TRBD1. This CDR3 contains 16 residues. V trimming: 3 bases; J trimming: 0 bases; junction bases outside the gene matches: 4. Germline V CDR1 and CDR2: LGHNA, YSLEER.